A single sample gave rise to the 19 T cell receptor beta chains below, sequenced in a study of blood T cell repertoires in COVID-19 (dated by TCRdb to 2020 to 2022). The library was obtained by the immunoSEQ multiplex PCR assay. TCRdb took this table from immuneACCESS and kept in-frame rearrangements with V and J called. Such tables lack part of the clones; where checked against another copy, unresolved V genes explain under half of the gap, and the rest is unexplained. The sample table holds some 200,000 clones, of which roughly four fifths were seen once. Of the sample, around 6.5% is held by the ten largest clones. What was sequenced was peripheral blood. Every receptor here comes from a woman between 40 and 55 years old with acute or convalescent COVID-19.

The chain joins TRBV6-6 to TRBJ2-1, with TRBD2 matching 8 bases. V lost 0 bases and J lost 6; bases outside the gene matches: 4. This CDR3 has 15 amino acids. Germline-derived CDR1 and CDR2 are MNHNY and SVGAGI (reference sequence). This CDR3 reads CASSYSLRGGNEQFF. The CDR3 DNA reads TGTGCCAGCAGTTACTCGCTCCGGGGGGGCAATGAGCAGTTCTTC.

This clone was seen just once. Mismatch with germline at one junction end may stem from a read error. The chain carries TRBV9 and TRBJ2-1, with 10 bases lining up with TRBD2. Germline lookup yields CDR1 SGDLS and CDR2 YYNGEE. The CDR3 runs to 15 residues. The chain's CDR3 is CASSGGGGSDNEQFF. Written as DNA, the CDR3 is TGCGCCAGCAGCGGGGGGGGCGGCTCTGACAATGAGCAGTTCTTC.

The rearrangement joins TRBV18 to TRBJ1-1, with a tentative D call TRBD1 (6 bases). The CDR3 is 14 amino acids. Trimming stripped 6 bases from V and 4 bases from J, with 15 bases between. Germline V gives CDR1 KGHSH, CDR2 LQKENI. CDR3 in DNA: TGTGCCAGCTCCCCTAGTCAGGGGAGCACTGAAGCTTTCTTT. Residues: CASSPSQGSTEAFF.

This chain links TRBV12-5 with TRBJ2-1; D might be TRBD1 (5 bases). The germline V gene has CDR1 LGHNT and CDR2 FRNRAP. The CDR3 runs to 15 residues. The ends were cut back, 7 bases at V and 7 bases at J, with 20 bases in the middle. CDR3 residues: CASVLGRVGDNEQFF. CDR3 sequence (DNA): TGTGCTAGTGTCTTGGGCAGGGTCGGAGATAATGAGCAGTTCTTC.

The V call is TRBV7-9, the J call TRBJ1-2; 8 bases line up with TRBD1. The CDR3 has 13 amino acids. Germline CDR1 SEHNR, CDR2 FQNEAQ (reference sequence). Losses at the gene ends were 1 base for V and 6 bases for J; bases not matched to a gene: 1. In DNA, the CDR3 is TGTGCCAGCAGCTTAGGACAGGGGCATGGCTACACCTTC. This translates into CASSLGQGHGYTF.

This sequence joins TRBV7-2 and TRBJ2-7; D call uncertain. The CDR3 sequence is 15 residues long. Germline V lookup: CDR1 SGHTA, CDR2 FQGNSA. Trimming stripped 1 base from V and 0 bases from J, with 10 bases between. The CDR3 reads CASSLGPGSSYEQYF. For the CDR3, the DNA is TGTGCCAGCAGCTTAGGGCCAGGAAGCTCCTACGAGCAGTACTTC.

The J gene is TRBJ2-1, the V gene TRBV5-1; TRBD2 aligns across 12 bases. The CDR3 is 15 residues long. Germline V gene data show CDR1 as SGHRS and CDR2 as YFSETQ. The V gene end was trimmed by 3 bases and the J gene end by 8 bases; junction bases not matched to a gene: 6. CDR3 nucleotides: TGCGCCAGCAGCTCCGGACTAGCGGGATATGATGAGCAGTTCTTC. Amino acid sequence: CASSSGLAGYDEQFF.

The rearrangement links TRBV15 to TRBJ2-1; a weak D match, TRBD2 (6 bases). The ends were cut back, 1 base at V and 7 bases at J, with 14 bases in the middle. The CDR3 covers 15 residues. In germline, CDR1 is LNHNV, CDR2 YYDKDF (reference sequence). As DNA, the CDR3 is TGTGCCACCAGCAGAGGGGGGACTGCAATGAATGAGCAGTTCTTC. Protein: CATSRGGTAMNEQFF.

The V gene is TRBV5-1, the J gene TRBJ2-1; TRBD2 matches 7 bases. J gave up 8 bases and V 4 bases, and 12 bases lay outside the gene matches. This CDR3 region has 15 residues. Germline CDR1 SGHRS, CDR2 YFSETQ. Here the CDR3 reads CASSRAGVRVDEQFF. The CDR3 nucleotides read TGCGCCAGCAGCCGCGCGGGGGTTAGGGTGGATGAGCAGTTCTTC.

The rearrangement links TRBV5-4 to TRBJ2-5, with 7 bases lining up with TRBD2. CDR1 and CDR2 (germline): SGHNT, YYREEE (reference sequence). The CDR3 loop spans 13 amino acids. The ends lost 4 bases at V and 5 bases at J; junction bases unmatched: 5. CDR3 in amino acids: CASSSGEMETQYF. In DNA form, the CDR3 reads TGTGCCAGCAGCAGCGGGGAGATGGAGACCCAGTACTTC.

The chain recombines TRBV5-6 with TRBJ2-2; no clear D gene. Germline V gene sequence: CDR1 SGHDT, CDR2 YYEEEE. V was clipped by 1 base and J by 6 bases, with 4 bases between them. This CDR3 contains 12 residues. The CDR3 DNA follows: TGTGCCAGCAGCTTGCCCTCCGGGGAGCTGTTTTTT. Encoded protein: CASSLPSGELFF.

The genes are TRBV27 and TRBJ2-1; no firm D call. The CDR3 totals 14 residues. Trimming cost V 1 base and J 5 bases, with 9 bases left between them. Germline CDR1 reads MNHEY; CDR2 reads SMNVEV (reference sequence). CDR3: CASSLYMGHNEQFF. Here the CDR3 DNA reads TGTGCCAGCAGTTTATATATGGGCCACAATGAGCAGTTCTTC.

V and J are TRBV5-1 and TRBJ2-2; 8 bases line up with TRBD1. Germline lookup yields CDR1 SGHRS and CDR2 YFSETQ. The CDR3 runs to 15 residues. The V and J ends lost 0 bases and 8 bases, in that order; junction bases with no gene match: 6. CDR3 protein: CASSLGTGRTGELFF. The CDR3 DNA sequence: TGCGCCAGCAGCTTGGGGACAGGGCGAACAGGGGAGCTGTTTTTT.

This chain connects TRBV19 to TRBJ1-5; 7 bases match TRBD1. Germline lookup yields CDR1 LNHDA and CDR2 SQIVND (reference sequence). The V and J ends lost 5 bases and 9 bases, in that order; junction bases with no gene match: 13. The CDR3 consists of 15 residues. The CDR3 is CASSFGTASDVPQHF. CDR3 sequence (DNA): TGTGCCAGTAGTTTCGGGACAGCCTCTGACGTGCCCCAGCATTTT.

CDR3 sequence reads: CASSQELAGSTGELFF. In nucleotides, the CDR3 is TGTGCCAGCAGCCAAGAACTAGCGGGGAGCACCGGGGAGCTGTTTTTT. The chain carries TRBV4-2 and TRBJ2-2; TRBD2 matches 10 bases. V dropped 0 bases and J dropped 4; count of bases not matched to a gene: 2. The V gene's germline CDR1 is LGHNA and CDR2 YNFKEQ. The length of the CDR3 is 16 residues.

This clone has only a few counts. The CDR3: CASSQPGDKNIQYF. The CDR3 nucleotides are TGTGCCAGCAGCCAACCGGGGGACAAAAACATTCAGTACTTC. The genes are TRBV4-2 and TRBJ2-4, with D possibly matching TRBD2 (6 bases). The length of the CDR3 is 14 residues. Germline V gives CDR1 LGHNA, CDR2 YNFKEQ. V was pared by 2 bases and J by 3 bases, with 8 bases between.

The chain recombines TRBV13 with TRBJ1-4; a possible D gene is TRBD1 (5 bases). This CDR3 region has 13 residues. The germline V and J ends were trimmed by 2 bases and 8 bases, with 9 bases remaining between them. Germline V gene sequence: CDR1 PRHDT, CDR2 FYEKMQ (reference sequence). The CDR3 nucleotides read TGTGCCAGCAGCTTAAGGCAGGGCGAAAAACTGTTTTTT. It translates to CASSLRQGEKLFF.

V is TRBV7-2 and J is TRBJ2-3, with 10 bases matching TRBD2. The CDR3 consists of 15 residues. Trimming cost V 6 bases and J 3 bases; bases outside gene matches: 6. CDR1 is SGHTA and CDR2 is FQGNSA in the germline V gene. The CDR3 nucleotides read TGTGCCAGCAGGGACCCGGGACTAGCGACAGATACGCAGTATTTT. Translation: CASRDPGLATDTQYF.

The chain uses TRBV5-1 and TRBJ1-2; 9 bases align to TRBD1. The V segment lost 1 base and the J segment 7 bases; nucleotides outside the gene matches: 5. Germline loops: CDR1 SGHRS, CDR2 YFSETQ. CDR3 length equals 14 residues. CDR3 residues: CASSLWDRAGGYTF. The CDR3 nucleotides are TGCGCCAGCAGCTTGTGGGACAGGGCCGGTGGCTACACCTTC.